Here is one T cell receptor beta chain with its context. Its antigen is still unknown. This specimen belongs to a study of cytomegalovirus exposure and HLA in healthy donors. Study-level findings and limits: In vitro assays verified that three CMV-associated chains recognized CMV antigens specifically. According to the study, around 180 TCR beta chains were cytomegalovirus-associated. Subsequent analysis showed first-cohort TCR clusters tending to co-occur in 120 validation repertoires.

Clones were sequenced by immunoSEQ multiplex PCR, and TCRdb holds only the in-frame ones, with some missing. The profile covers 150,000 to 200,000 clones, with roughly 85% appearing a single time and about 15% taken by the ten largest. The validation cohort, a group of around 130 subjects, included the donors and was separate from the roughly 670-subject first cohort. Germline V CDR1 and CDR2: SNHLY, FYNNEI. The CDR3 is made up of 11 amino acids. The V and J ends lost 5 bases and 4 bases respectively, with 6 bases between them. The specimen sequenced was PBMCs. The source is a man aged 18 to 30 in good health and CMV-seropositive. V is TRBV2 and J is TRBJ2-7; no reliable D call. In nucleotides, the CDR3 is TGTGCCAGCAGTTCCTATTACGAGCAGTACTTC. Translating gives CASSSYYEQYF.